These T cell receptor beta chains were read from a single sample in a study of beta chain features in type 1 diabetes. The data were produced by immunoSEQ multiplex PCR, yet TCRdb's version contains in-frame clones alone and is incomplete. The data hold 300,000 to 450,000 clones, with about 20% observed a single time. Sequenced material: naive CD4+ T cells from blood. These receptors all come from a woman younger than 30 in good health. Each CDR3 is given with its conserved first and last residue. The D gene is left open where the match is weak. The listing skips clone size in some rows; elsewhere it reads once, few, many or a size class.

CDR3nt: TGCAGCGTTGACAGGGTGATAGGGGAGACCCAGTACTTC; CDR3aa: CSVDRVIGETQYF; v_gene: TRBV29-1; j_gene: TRBJ2-5; len: 13; abundance: few; d_gene: .
CDR3nt: TGTGCCAGCAGCCCCCAGGACAGGGGGATGTTCTTC; CDR3aa: CASSPQDRGMFF; v_gene: TRBV7-6; j_gene: TRBJ2-1; len: 12; abundance: .; d_gene: TRBD1
CDR3nt: TGTGCCAGCAGTTTACTAGCGGGAGGGCTTCTCTTC; CDR3aa: CASSLLAGGLLF; v_gene: TRBV2; j_gene: TRBJ2-7; len: 12; abundance: .; d_gene: TRBD2
CDR3nt: TGCGCCAGCAGCTCGGATACAGGGGGCACTGAAGCTTTCTTT; CDR3aa: CASSSDTGGTEAFF; v_gene: TRBV5-1; j_gene: TRBJ1-1; len: 14; abundance: few; d_gene: TRBD1
CDR3nt: TGTGCCAGCAGTAAGCAAGAGTCCACTGAAGCTTTCTTT; CDR3aa: CASSKQESTEAFF; v_gene: TRBV25-1; j_gene: TRBJ1-1; len: 13; abundance: few; d_gene: .
CDR3nt: TGTGCCAGCAGCTTAGGACAGGGGGTTATCCAAGAGACCCAGTACTTC; CDR3aa: CASSLGQGVIQETQYF; v_gene: TRBV11-2; j_gene: TRBJ2-5; len: 16; abundance: .; d_gene: TRBD1
CDR3nt: TGTGCCAGCAGCTTATGGACAGGGTCAGATACGCAGTATTTT; CDR3aa: CASSLWTGSDTQYF; v_gene: TRBV5-4; j_gene: TRBJ2-3; len: 14; abundance: .; d_gene: TRBD1
CDR3nt: TGTGCCAGCAGCTTAGATCGATACAGGGAAGCCAAACTCTCTGGAAACACCATATATTTT; CDR3aa: CASSLDRYREAKLSGNTIYF; v_gene: TRBV11-2; j_gene: TRBJ1-3; len: 20; abundance: .; d_gene: .
CDR3nt: TGTGCCAGTAGTAGGGGGACTAGCGCCCTCAATGAGCAGTTCTTC; CDR3aa: CASSRGTSALNEQFF; v_gene: TRBV19; j_gene: TRBJ2-1; len: 15; abundance: few; d_gene: TRBD2
CDR3nt: TGCGCCAGCAGTGTTAGCGGAGGGGAGACCCAGTACTTC; CDR3aa: CASSVSGGETQYF; v_gene: TRBV10-1; j_gene: TRBJ2-5; len: 13; abundance: few; d_gene: .
CDR3nt: TGTGCCAGCAGTGACCCAAGGGGACTTGGAGAGACCCAGTACTTC; CDR3aa: CASSDPRGLGETQYF; v_gene: TRBV25-1; j_gene: TRBJ2-5; len: 15; abundance: .; d_gene: .
CDR3nt: TGTGCCAGCAGCATGGGACTAGCGGAATACAATGAGCAGTTCTTC; CDR3aa: CASSMGLAEYNEQFF; v_gene: TRBV7-2; j_gene: TRBJ2-1; len: 15; abundance: .; d_gene: TRBD2
CDR3nt: TGCGCCAGCAGCTTTGGGACAGAAATAGGGGAGACCCAGTACTTC; CDR3aa: CASSFGTEIGETQYF; v_gene: TRBV5-1; j_gene: TRBJ2-5; len: 15; abundance: few; d_gene: TRBD1
CDR3nt: TGTGCCAGCAGCCCAAGGGCTAGCGGGATCTCCTACGAGCAGTACTTC; CDR3aa: CASSPRASGISYEQYF; v_gene: TRBV7-2; j_gene: TRBJ2-7; len: 16; abundance: .; d_gene: TRBD2
CDR3nt: TGTGCCAGCAGCTTACCAGGGACCGGGGAGCTGTTTTTT; CDR3aa: CASSLPGTGELFF; v_gene: TRBV11-2; j_gene: TRBJ2-2; len: 13; abundance: .; d_gene: .
CDR3nt: TGTGCCAGCAGTGAATGGGGACTGGGAAGGGAAAAACTGTTTTTT; CDR3aa: CASSEWGLGREKLFF; v_gene: TRBV25-1; j_gene: TRBJ1-4; len: 15; abundance: .; d_gene: .
CDR3nt: TGTGCCAGCAGCCAAGGCGACAGTAATGAAAAACTGTTTTTT; CDR3aa: CASSQGDSNEKLFF; v_gene: TRBV4-2; j_gene: TRBJ1-4; len: 14; abundance: .; d_gene: .
CDR3nt: TGCGCCAGCAGCTTGGCGGCAGGGGTGGCCAATGAGCAGTTCTTC; CDR3aa: CASSLAAGVANEQFF; v_gene: TRBV5-1; j_gene: TRBJ2-1; len: 15; abundance: few; d_gene: .
CDR3nt: TGTGCCAGCTCACCAGCGGTTAATTCACCCCTCCACTTT; CDR3aa: CASSPAVNSPLHF; v_gene: TRBV18; j_gene: TRBJ1-6; len: 13; abundance: few; d_gene: .
CDR3nt: TGTGCCACCAGCAGAGATCGAGGCTACGAGCAGTACTTC; CDR3aa: CATSRDRGYEQYF; v_gene: TRBV15; j_gene: TRBJ2-7; len: 13; abundance: few; d_gene: .
CDR3nt: TGCGCCAGCAGCTTGGGGCTAGTGGTGGCTGAGGAGCAGTTCTTC; CDR3aa: CASSLGLVVAEEQFF; v_gene: TRBV5-1; j_gene: TRBJ2-1; len: 15; abundance: .; d_gene: .
CDR3nt: TGTGCCTGGAGTGGGGACAGCACGTACAATGAGCAGTTCTTC; CDR3aa: CAWSGDSTYNEQFF; v_gene: TRBV30; j_gene: TRBJ2-1; len: 14; abundance: few; d_gene: TRBD1
CDR3nt: TGTGCCATCAATAGTCCAGGGGTGGAGACCCAGTACTTC; CDR3aa: CAINSPGVETQYF; v_gene: TRBV10-3; j_gene: TRBJ2-5; len: 13; abundance: .; d_gene: .
CDR3nt: TGTGCCAGCAGCCCCACGGACAGGGCAGCAGGCTACACCTTC; CDR3aa: CASSPTDRAAGYTF; v_gene: TRBV7-6; j_gene: TRBJ1-2; len: 14; abundance: .; d_gene: TRBD1